This T cell receptor beta chain was observed in a study of blood T cell repertoires in COVID-19. As for the study in general: The samples span acute and convalescent COVID-19 from the United States, Italy and Spain.

This CDR3 is built from 14 residues. Trimming stripped 9 bases from V and 0 bases from J, with 13 bases between. Germline V gives CDR1 KGHDR, CDR2 SFDVKD. Participants' reported clinical history set cohort assignment. All recovered Cohort 3 donors got two negative PCRs, got clearance, or saw symptom resolution. Original methodology: Amplification with reference gene primers provided the estimates of nucleated cell counts. Produced via immunoSEQ multiplex PCR; TCRdb's table is partial and in-frame only. V, J and clone size are taken as reported in that table, and D and trimming were inferred from the DNA itself. The table shows approximately 130,000 clones, with roughly four fifths occurring only once.

This chain joins TRBV24-1 and TRBJ1-1, with D possibly TRBD1 on 6 matching bases. What was sequenced was PBMCs or T cells enriched from blood (not recorded which). The receptor was derived from a man under 40 who had recovered from COVID-19. The CDR3 region has the DNA TGTGCCACCCACCGACAGGACATGAACACTGAAGCTTTCTTT. This translates into CATHRQDMNTEAFF.